These T cell receptor beta chains were read from a single sample in a study of CD8 T cells in ankylosing spondylitis. TCRdb ran MiXCR on the 5' RACE reads and lists one entry per CDR3 protein. The sample holds 150,000 to 200,000 distinct CDR3 sequences, around 13% seen once. The sequenced sample was blood, either unsorted or a sorted T cell fraction (not recorded which). These receptors all stem from a male donor with ankylosing spondylitis or in good health (not recorded which). Each CDR3 is given with its conserved first and last residue. A D gene is named only where the DNA matches it firmly. Some rows have no size entry. The others give once, few or many, or a class for an expanded clone.

clone size,D gene,V gene,J gene,CDR3 protein,CDR3 DNA
few,NA,TRBV7-2,TRBJ2-1,CASRTRGSYNEQFF,TGTGCCAGCAGAACAAGGGGCTCCTACAATGAGCAGTTCTTC
NA,TRBD2,TRBV2,TRBJ2-1,CASSDRRLAGVPQFF,TGTGCCAGCAGTGATCGGCGACTAGCGGGAGTTCCCCAGTTCTTC
NA,TRBD2,TRBV19,TRBJ2-7,CASSIESGSSYEQYF,TGTGCCAGTAGTATAGAAAGCGGGAGCTCCTACGAGCAGTACTTC
NA,TRBD2,TRBV29-1,TRBJ2-5,CSVELAGEGETQYF,TGCAGCGTTGAACTAGCGGGAGAGGGGGAGACCCAGTACTTC
NA,NA,TRBV4-1,TRBJ2-7,CASSQGNNEQYF,TGCGCCAGCAGCCAAGGGAACAACGAGCAGTACTTC
NA,NA,TRBV5-6,TRBJ2-1,CASSPHAPSSYNEQFF,TGTGCCAGCAGCCCGCACGCTCCGAGCTCCTACAATGAGCAGTTCTTC
few,NA,TRBV11-2,TRBJ2-7,CASSPLGGFPYEQYF,TGTGCCAGCAGCCCCCTCGGCGGCTTCCCCTACGAGCAGTACTTC
few,TRBD1,TRBV7-9,TRBJ2-5,CASSFSRPDRGWTQYF,TGTGCCAGCAGCTTTAGTCGACCCGACAGGGGGTGGACCCAGTACTTC
NA,NA,TRBV27,TRBJ2-3,CASSRTPRGTDTQYF,TGTGCCAGCAGCCGGACTCCCCGGGGCACAGATACGCAGTATTTT
few,TRBD2,TRBV3-1,TRBJ2-5,CASSRGTSGPLGTQYF,TGTGCCAGCAGCCGAGGCACTAGCGGGCCCCTGGGGACCCAGTACTTC
NA,NA,TRBV6-5,TRBJ2-1,CASSYSGTVNEQFF,TGTGCCAGCAGTTACTCCGGGACGGTCAATGAGCAGTTCTTC
NA,TRBD2,TRBV24-1,TRBJ2-1,CATSAGPSGSHEQFF,TGTGCCACCAGTGCGGGGCCTAGCGGGAGCCATGAGCAGTTCTTC
NA,NA,TRBV12-3/TRBV12-4,TRBJ1-1,CASSLSARATTEAFF,TGTGCCAGCAGTTTAAGCGCCCGGGCGACCACTGAAGCTTTCTTT
few,NA,TRBV20-1,TRBJ1-1,CSARGALMNTEAFF,TGCAGTGCTAGAGGTGCTCTCATGAACACTGAAGCTTTCTTT
few,NA,TRBV4-1,TRBJ1-1,CASSQFPGTRNSNTEAFF,TGCGCCAGCAGCCAATTCCCCGGGACACGGAATTCGAACACTGAAGCTTTCTTT
NA,TRBD2,TRBV6-4,TRBJ2-3,CASSEWGGDTDTQYF,TGTGCCAGCAGTGAATGGGGGGGGGACACAGATACGCAGTATTTT
once,TRBD1,TRBV6-4,TRBJ2-1,CASRAGQGALNEQFF,TGTGCCAGCAGGGCGGGACAGGGGGCCTTGAATGAGCAGTTCTTC
many,TRBD2,TRBV6-4,TRBJ2-3,CASSDSTSGGTDTQYF,TGTGCCAGCAGTGACTCGACTAGCGGGGGCACAGATACGCAGTATTTT
NA,NA,TRBV19,TRBJ1-6,CASGEYNSPLHF,TGTGCCAGTGGGGAGTATAATTCACCCCTCCACTTT
few,TRBD2,TRBV9,TRBJ2-3,CASSALTSGGFTDTQYF,TGTGCCAGCAGCGCCCTAACTAGCGGGGGATTCACAGATACGCAGTATTTT
few,NA,TRBV9,TRBJ2-7,CASSVAGLVEGVYEQYF,TGTGCCAGCAGCGTCGCAGGACTAGTCGAGGGGGTCTACGAGCAGTACTTC
NA,NA,TRBV5-1,TRBJ2-1,CASSLAGGPSYNEQFF,TGCGCCAGCAGCTTGGCCGGCGGTCCGTCCTACAATGAGCAGTTCTTC
NA,TRBD1,TRBV7-9,TRBJ2-3,CASSSNRGPFADTQYF,TGTGCCAGCAGCTCGAACAGGGGGCCCTTTGCAGATACGCAGTATTTT
few,NA,TRBV2,TRBJ2-7,CASSEYRDPYEQYF,TGTGCCAGCAGTGAATATAGGGACCCCTACGAGCAGTACTTC
many,TRBD1,TRBV29-1,TRBJ1-4,CSVDESGTAEKLFF,TGCAGCGTCGATGAATCCGGGACAGCCGAAAAACTGTTTTTT
NA,NA,TRBV4-2,TRBJ2-3,CASSQAGMRGSTDTQYF,TGTGCCAGCAGCCAAGCAGGGATGAGGGGGTCCACAGATACGCAGTATTTT
many,TRBD1,TRBV5-1,TRBJ2-1,CASSFYGQGDYNEQFF,TGCGCCAGCAGCTTCTACGGACAGGGGGACTACAATGAGCAGTTCTTC
NA,NA,TRBV9,TRBJ2-7,CASSAGLRGEYDQYF,TGTGCCAGCAGCGCCGGCCTCAGGGGAGAATACGATCAGTACTTC